The TCR beta chain under discussion was sequenced for a study of cytomegalovirus exposure and HLA in healthy donors. General study results and limits: Prior analysis indicated that the majority of TCR beta V segments exhibited productivity approximately 90% or approximately 30% of the time.

The count of this clone is one. Its cognate antigen is unknown. Germline V lookup: CDR1 SNHLY, CDR2 FYNNEI. The CDR3 length is 16 residues. Trimming cost V 8 bases and J 15 bases; bases outside gene matches: 17. Primers included in the PCR were 60 Vbeta and 13 Jbeta primers. Some clones are missing from TCRdb's copy, which holds only in-frame ones; the method was immunoSEQ multiplex PCR. The repertoire holds 110,000 to 150,000 clones, with about three quarters as singletons. Material for sequencing was PBMCs. This clonotype was obtained from a male donor in good health and CMV-seronegative. The chain uses TRBV2 and TRBJ2-1; TRBD2 matches 15 bases. DNA for the CDR3: TGTGCCAGCTCAGCCCCCTCAGGACTAGCGGGAGGGCGTGGGTTCTTC. Protein product: CASSAPSGLAGGRGFF. Full variable domain (outside the CDR3, taken from reference TRBV2 and TRBJ2-1): EPEVTQTPSHQVTQMGQEVILRCVPISNHLYFYWYRQILGQKVEFLVSFYNNEISEKSEIFDDQFSVERPDGSNFTLKIRSTKLEDSAMYFCASSAPSGLAGGRGFFGPGTRLTVL.